This TCR beta chain was identified in a study of T cell repertoires in cytomegalovirus infection. At the level of the study: Signatures in public TCR beta sequences pointed to both CMV infection and matching HLA type. General observations from the study: HLA-C-restricted, CMV-specific TCR beta clonotypes were dominant ex vivo. The study identified carriers of CMV plus the relevant HLA from cumulative public TCR beta family frequency.

The CDR3 runs to 13 residues. Per germline, CDR1 SGHTA and CDR2 FQGNSA. Trimming left V 5 bases short and J 6 bases short, with 13 bases between. This clonotype has a count of ten or more. Its cognate antigen is unknown. TCRdb reanalysed the reads using MiXCR and keeps one entry per CDR3 protein. The sample consists of around 130,000 distinct CDR3 sequences, approximately 9.2% of them appearing once. This sequence originates from a human donor in good health (CMV status not recorded). Some clones in this sample may be carry-over from other donors' samples. V and J are TRBV7-2 and TRBJ1-1; D not resolved. Sequenced sample: PBMCs. The CDR3 here is CASSADARAEAFF. CDR3 DNA: TGTGCCAGCAGCGCGGACGCCCGGGCTGAAGCTTTCTTT.